This T cell receptor (beta chain) was found in a study of T-cell reconstitution after alpha-beta-depleted transplantation in children. Construction of the TCRbeta library involved unique molecular identifiers. TCRdb processed the PCR reads anew with MiXCR; each CDR3 protein has one entry. The sample carries fewer than 700,000 distinct CDR3 sequences, 10% to 15% recorded once. V was trimmed by 0 bases and J by 4 bases, leaving 7 bases between them. The CDR3 runs to 12 residues. Germline values: CDR1 DFQATT, CDR2 SNEGSKA (reference sequence). This clonotype was found many times. Sequencing was performed on PBMCs, mostly from graft donor cells, taken 360 days after TCRalphabeta/CD19-depleted stem cell transplant. J is TRBJ2-7 and V is TRBV20-1; the D is unclear. This receptor was obtained from a male patient aged 10 to 17 who had a stem cell transplant for acute myeloid leukemia, so the T cells may come from the graft donor. CDR3 coding DNA: TGCAGTGCTAGAGATCTTCGATACGAGCAGTACTTC. It specifies CSARDLRYEQYF.